This passage covers 25 T cell receptor beta chains from one sample sequenced in a study of T-cell reconstitution after alpha-beta-depleted transplantation in children (dated by TCRdb to between 2015 and 2016). The meaning of the sample's treatment or condition label: allogeneic hematopoietic cell transplantation with graft depleted of TCRalphabeta T cells and CD19 B cells. The library relied on PCR. Sequencing used an Illumina HiSeq 2500. TCR library preparation used molecular barcoding, with unique molecular identifiers applied to normalize quantification of the TCRbeta repertoire. TCRdb handled the public reads itself, with Q25 trimming in fastp and clone calling in MiXCR, and kept productive beta chains. Rows are unified per CDR3 protein, each entry keeping the most common DNA and genes. The sample yields around 960,000 distinct CDR3 sequences; about 29% were counted once. The leading ten clones occupy around 30% of the sample.

The sample in question was PBMCs, mostly from graft donor cells, obtained 360 days after TCRalphabeta/CD19-depleted stem cell transplant. The receptors originated from a boy less than two years old who had a stem cell transplant for SCID, so the T cells may come from the graft donor.

This clonotype was observed a few times. This sequence joins TRBV20-1 and TRBJ2-7; no clear D gene. The CDR3 totals 10 residues. Germline V gives CDR1 DFQATT, CDR2 SNEGSKA (reference sequence). V was shortened by 6 bases and J by 3 bases, with 6 bases between the two germline ends. As DNA, the CDR3 is TGCAGTGCGAAGAACTACGAGCAGTACTTC. This sequence encodes CSAKNYEQYF.

The chain is built from TRBV7-6 and TRBJ1-1; D is undetermined. Germline CDR1 SGHVS, CDR2 FNYEAQ. The CDR3 extends over 16 amino acids. The germline V and J ends were trimmed by 6 bases and 7 bases, with 24 bases remaining between them. The DNA for the CDR3 is TGTGCCAGCAGTCAACTAACACTCATCCATCAGGATGAAGCTTTCTTT. Translation gives CASSQLTLIHQDEAFF.

CDR3 nucleotides: TGCGCCAGCAGCCCCTATGACAGGGCAGCTGGAAACACCATATATTTT. The encoded protein is CASSPYDRAAGNTIYF. This chain joins TRBV4-3 and TRBJ1-3; 7 bases align to TRBD1. Germline CDR1 reads LGHNA; CDR2 reads YSLEER. CDR3 length: 16 amino acids. Germline trimming cut 4 bases from V and 2 bases from J; bases unmatched to any gene: 8.

Written as DNA, the CDR3 is TGCAGTGCTAGATCCGGGAGTATTCGAGCTTTCTTT. It encodes CSARSGSIRAFF. This chain connects TRBV20-1 to TRBJ1-1; no firm D call. The CDR3 is 12 amino acids. V dropped 2 bases and J dropped 10 bases, with 14 bases sitting between them. Germline V gene sequence: CDR1 DFQATT, CDR2 SNEGSKA (reference sequence).

The chain couples TRBV4-3 to TRBJ2-1, with D perhaps given as TRBD1 or TRBD2 (6 bases each). The V and J ends lost 0 bases and 8 bases respectively, with 14 bases between them. This CDR3 region has 15 residues. CDR1 and CDR2 (germline): LGHNA, YSLEER. CDR3 sequence reads: CASSQDSGRGDEQFF. The CDR3 nucleotides read TGCGCCAGCAGCCAAGATAGCGGCAGGGGTGATGAGCAGTTCTTC.

The rearrangement joins TRBV2 to TRBJ2-4; tentative D call: TRBD2 (6 bases). This CDR3 has 13 residues. Germline-derived CDR1 and CDR2 are SNHLY and FYNNEI. With 7 bases removed from V and 8 bases from J, the gap between germline ends came to 15 bases. CDR3 residues: CASMETRGDIQYF. The CDR3 region has the DNA TGTGCCAGCATGGAGACTAGAGGGGACATTCAGTACTTC.

This CDR3 is CSVETRDNEKLFF. The CDR3 DNA reads TGCAGCGTTGAAACACGGGATAATGAAAAACTGTTTTTT. This rearrangement joins TRBV29-1 to TRBJ1-4; no definite D call. Germline lookup yields CDR1 SQVTM and CDR2 ANQGSEA. V gave up 2 bases and J gave up 4 bases, with 8 bases separating them. CDR3 size: 13 residues.

This chain links TRBV20-1 with TRBJ2-7, with 9 bases that match TRBD2. V gave up 1 base and J gave up 3 bases; unmatched junction bases: 19. The CDR3 loop spans 19 amino acids. Per germline, CDR1 DFQATT and CDR2 SNEGSKA (reference sequence). CDR3 loop: CSARARTRISAGGLYEQYF. The CDR3 nucleotides read TGCAGTGCTAGAGCCAGGACAAGGATCTCGGCGGGGGGGCTCTACGAGCAGTACTTC.

This clonotype appeared many times. This sequence joins TRBV3-1 and TRBJ2-7, with 11 bases fitting TRBD2. The V segment lost 5 bases and the J segment 2 bases; nucleotides outside the gene matches: 5. Germline V gene data show CDR1 as LGHDT and CDR2 as YNNKEL (reference sequence). The CDR3 totals 15 residues. CDR3 in DNA: TGTGCCAGCAGCGATATAGCGGGGGGGCCCTACGAGCAGTACTTC. Protein sequence: CASSDIAGGPYEQYF.

This clonotype occurred a few times. The rearrangement uses TRBV20-1 and TRBJ2-3; 7 nucleotides match TRBD2. The germline V gene has CDR1 DFQATT and CDR2 SNEGSKA (reference sequence). J gave up 5 bases and V 6 bases, and 5 bases lay outside the gene matches. This CDR3 spans 12 amino acids. The CDR3 nucleotides are TGCAGTGCGGGGAGGGAGATAGATACGCAGTATTTT. Translating gives CSAGREIDTQYF.

This rearrangement joins TRBV20-1 to TRBJ2-5, with a possible D match to TRBD1 (6 bases). The germline V gene has CDR1 DFQATT and CDR2 SNEGSKA (reference sequence). V lost 5 bases and J 0 bases, leaving 10 bases between the germline ends. The length of the CDR3 is 13 residues. The CDR3: CSALGQNQETQYF. Here the CDR3 DNA reads TGCAGTGCTTTAGGACAGAACCAAGAGACCCAGTACTTC.

This chain connects TRBV2 to TRBJ2-1, with 7 bases lining up with TRBD1. This CDR3 is 15 amino acids long. V was pared by 5 bases and J by 6 bases, with 10 bases of the junction left unmatched. In germline, CDR1 is SNHLY, CDR2 FYNNEI. CDR3 nucleotides: TGTGCCAGCAGTCGCCTGACAGGGTTAGGCAATGAGCAGTTCTTC. Translated: CASSRLTGLGNEQFF. Based on the CDR3 plus reference TRBV2 and TRBJ2-1, the full variable domain is EPEVTQTPSHQVTQMGQEVILRCVPISNHLYFYWYRQILGQKVEFLVSFYNNEISEKSEIFDDQFSVERPDGSNFTLKIRSTKLEDSAMYFCASSRLTGLGNEQFFGPGTRLTVL.

This clonotype was seen a few times. This chain joins TRBV2 and TRBJ2-2; perhaps TRBD2 as D (7 bases). The germline V gene has CDR1 SNHLY and CDR2 FYNNEI. This CDR3 is 16 amino acids long. Trimming removed 5 bases from V and 2 bases from J, with 15 bases in between. Written as DNA, the CDR3 is TGTGCCAGCAGTCCCTTAGGGGGGGCCAACACCGGGGAGCTGTTTTTT. Residues: CASSPLGGANTGELFF.

The sample holds a few counts of this clonotype. The chain employs TRBV15 and TRBJ2-3; D unclear. Germline CDR1 LNHNV, CDR2 YYDKDF (reference sequence). The CDR3 contains 18 residues. The V end was cut by 0 bases, the J end by 4 bases, with 20 bases between. CDR3 region: CATSRDRSPFLDADTQYF. The DNA for the CDR3 is TGTGCCACCAGCAGAGATAGATCCCCGTTCCTCGACGCAGATACGCAGTATTTT. Full variable domain (remainder filled in from reference TRBV15 and TRBJ2-3): DAMVIQNPRYQVTQFGKPVTLSCSQTLNHNVMYWYQQKSSQAPKLLFHYYDKDFNNEADTPDNFQSRRPNTSFCFLDIRSPGLGDTAMYLCATSRDRSPFLDADTQYFGPGTRLTVL.

The gene calls are TRBV11-2 and TRBJ2-5, with D perhaps matching TRBD1 or TRBD2 (5 bases each). Germline V gene lookup returns CDR1 SGHAT and CDR2 FQNNGV. The CDR3 has 16 amino acids. The V end was cut by 6 bases, the J end by 1 base, with 18 bases between. The CDR3 reads CASSFELREFQETQYF. The CDR3 DNA follows: TGTGCCAGCAGTTTCGAACTCAGGGAGTTCCAAGAGACCCAGTACTTC.

This clonotype showed up just a few times. The chain carries TRBV11-2 and TRBJ2-3; TRBD2 aligns across 8 bases. Germline CDR1 is SGHAT and CDR2 is FQNNGV. This CDR3 is built from 18 residues. V gave up 2 bases and J gave up 4 bases; unmatched junction bases: 14. DNA of the CDR3: TGTGCCAGCAGCTTACCACCGTTACCGGGGGGGGTGGCAGATACGCAGTATTTT. It is translated as CASSLPPLPGGVADTQYF.

This clonotype was recorded a few times. The chain links TRBV4-1 to TRBJ2-5; TRBD1 matches 7 bases. V lost 4 bases and J lost 2; bases outside the gene matches: 13. This CDR3 has 17 amino acids. In germline, CDR1 is MGHRA, CDR2 YSYEKL. Here the CDR3 DNA reads TGCGCCAGCAGCCCGAGGGGACCGACAGGGCAACAAGAGACCCAGTACTTC. This translates into CASSPRGPTGQQETQYF.

This clonotype showed up just a few times. The genes are TRBV10-1 and TRBJ2-3; unclear D gene. Trimming removed 4 bases from V and 9 bases from J, with 11 bases in between. The CDR3 runs to 12 residues. Germline values: CDR1 WNHNN, CDR2 SYGVQD (reference sequence). The CDR3 bases are TGCGCCAGCAGTGTGAATTCGGAGACGCAGTATTTT. Amino acid sequence: CASSVNSETQYF.

This chain connects TRBV3-1 to TRBJ2-1; D is undetermined. Trimming took 4 bases from V and 5 from J, leaving 6 bases between them. CDR3 length equals 12 residues. Germline V gene lookup returns CDR1 LGHDT and CDR2 YNNKEL (reference sequence). The CDR3 reads CASSRRNNEQFF. CDR3 nucleotides: TGTGCCAGCAGCCGGCGGAACAATGAGCAGTTCTTC.

The gene calls are TRBV5-5 and TRBJ2-3; TRBD1 aligns across 9 bases. This CDR3 region has 13 residues. The V gene's germline CDR1 is SGHKS and CDR2 YYEKEE (reference sequence). The junction had 4 bases not matched to a gene; V was cut back by 4 bases and J by 7 bases. CDR3 nucleotide sequence: TGTGCCAGCAGCAGGGACAGGGCGAATACGCAGTATTTT. It yields the protein CASSRDRANTQYF.

This chain connects TRBV4-2 to TRBJ2-7; D is perhaps TRBD2 (5 bases). This CDR3 has 15 residues. Per the germline V gene, CDR1 is LGHNA and CDR2 is YNFKEQ. V shed 0 bases and J shed 5 bases, with 14 bases lying between them. The CDR3 coding sequence is TGTGCCAGCAGCCAAGATGAGGGAAGAAGGAACGAGCAGTACTTC. This translates into CASSQDEGRRNEQYF.

In this sample, this clonotype turned up a few times. The CDR3 nucleotides read TGCAGTGCTAGACTAGCATTTCCCAATGAGCAGTTCTTC. This translates into CSARLAFPNEQFF. The genes are TRBV20-1 and TRBJ2-1; D might be TRBD2 (5 bases). The CDR3 is 13 residues long. CDR1 is DFQATT and CDR2 is SNEGSKA in the germline V gene (reference sequence). V dropped 2 bases and J dropped 6 bases, with 11 bases sitting between them.

The chain is built from TRBV5-6 and TRBJ2-7, with 8 bases matching TRBD1. The CDR3 totals 15 residues. V dropped 1 base and J dropped 0; count of bases not matched to a gene: 3. Germline V gene sequence: CDR1 SGHDT, CDR2 YYEEEE. Here the CDR3 reads CASSLRDRSSYEQYF. In DNA, the CDR3 is TGTGCCAGCAGCTTGCGGGACAGGTCCTCCTACGAGCAGTACTTC.

The CDR3 nucleotides read TGTGCCAGCAGCTTAGTGCGGCGGGGGGGCTGGGAGCAGTTCTTC. Its translation: CASSLVRRGGWEQFF. The chain employs TRBV7-2 and TRBJ2-1; 9 nucleotides line up with TRBD2. This CDR3 is 15 amino acids long. Germline trimming cut 1 base from V and 10 bases from J; bases unmatched to any gene: 8. The germline V gene has CDR1 SGHTA and CDR2 FQGNSA.

The rearrangement joins TRBV3-1 to TRBJ2-5; D might be TRBD1 (5 bases). V was cut by 1 base and J by 3 bases, with 15 bases left in between. Germline CDR1 LGHDT, CDR2 YNNKEL (reference sequence). The CDR3 extends over 16 amino acids. The DNA of the CDR3 is TGTGCCAGCAGCCAAGCAGGGTACCCTAGGAAAGAGACCCAGTACTTC. Translation: CASSQAGYPRKETQYF.